The clone carrying this T cell receptor (beta chain) appeared many times. Its matching antigen is unknown. From germline, CDR1 is LGHNA and CDR2 YNFKEQ. This CDR3 comprises 16 residues. V shed 3 bases and J 5 bases; nucleotides not matched to a gene: 8. These data come from a study of post-analysis software for immune sequencing data. Study conclusions and caveats: The five TRBV segments detected at higher frequency in patients than in controls included TRBV5-6, TRBV5-1 and TRBV20-1.

Libraries were made from TCR beta cDNA, and they carried unique molecular identifiers. TCRdb reanalysed the PCR reads using MiXCR and keeps one entry per CDR3 protein. The sample includes some 260,000 distinct CDR3 sequences, 35% to 40% of them seen just once. The chain carries TRBV4-2 and TRBJ2-5, with TRBD2 matching over 11 bases. The sample comprised blood. The sequence was collected from a girl under 18 with multiple sclerosis. The CDR3 loop reads CASSQFSGGAAETQYF. In nucleotides, the CDR3 is TGTGCCAGCAGCCAGTTTAGCGGGGGGGCGGCGGAGACCCAGTACTTC.